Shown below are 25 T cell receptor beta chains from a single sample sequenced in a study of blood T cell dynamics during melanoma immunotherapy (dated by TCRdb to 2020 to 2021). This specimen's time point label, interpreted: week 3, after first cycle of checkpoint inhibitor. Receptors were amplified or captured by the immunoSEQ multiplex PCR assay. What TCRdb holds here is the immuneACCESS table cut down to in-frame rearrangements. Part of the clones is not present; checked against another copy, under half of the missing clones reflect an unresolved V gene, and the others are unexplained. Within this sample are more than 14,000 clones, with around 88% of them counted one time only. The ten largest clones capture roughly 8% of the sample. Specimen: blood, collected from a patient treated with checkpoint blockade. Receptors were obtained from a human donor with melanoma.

CDR3 sequence reads: CASSSYGRDSSNSPLHF. DNA of the CDR3: TGTGCCAGCAGTTCCTACGGACGGGACAGCTCAAATTCACCCCTCCACTTT. The chain couples TRBV28 to TRBJ1-6; 7 bases line up with TRBD1. Unmatched junction bases numbered 13, after V lost 4 bases and J lost 7 bases. The CDR3 contains 17 residues. Germline V lookup: CDR1 MDHEN, CDR2 SYDVKM.

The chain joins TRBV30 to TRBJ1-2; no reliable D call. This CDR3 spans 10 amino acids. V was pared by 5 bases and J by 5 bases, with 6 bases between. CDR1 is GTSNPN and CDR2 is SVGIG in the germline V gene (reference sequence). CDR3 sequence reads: CAWGAYGYTF. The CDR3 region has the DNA TGTGCCTGGGGCGCGTATGGCTACACCTTC.

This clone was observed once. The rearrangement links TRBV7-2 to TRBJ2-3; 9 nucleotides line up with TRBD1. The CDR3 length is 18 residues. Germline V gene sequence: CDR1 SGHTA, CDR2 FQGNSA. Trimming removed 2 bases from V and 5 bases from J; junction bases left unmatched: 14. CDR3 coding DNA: TGTGCCAGCAGCTTATCGCGACTTTCACAGGGGGCCGGAGATACGCAGTATTTT. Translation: CASSLSRLSQGAGDTQYF.

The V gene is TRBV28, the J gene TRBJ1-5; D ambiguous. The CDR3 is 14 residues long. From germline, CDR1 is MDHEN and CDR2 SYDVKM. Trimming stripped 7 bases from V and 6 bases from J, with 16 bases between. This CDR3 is CASTQNFPAQPQHF. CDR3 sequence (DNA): TGTGCCAGCACCCAGAATTTCCCGGCTCAGCCCCAGCATTTT.

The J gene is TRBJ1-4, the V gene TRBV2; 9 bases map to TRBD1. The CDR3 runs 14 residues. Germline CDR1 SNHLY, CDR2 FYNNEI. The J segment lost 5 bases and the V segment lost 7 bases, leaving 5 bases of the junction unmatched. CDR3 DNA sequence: TGTGCCAGCAAGGGACAGGGTGGAAATGAAAAACTGTTTTTT. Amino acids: CASKGQGGNEKLFF.

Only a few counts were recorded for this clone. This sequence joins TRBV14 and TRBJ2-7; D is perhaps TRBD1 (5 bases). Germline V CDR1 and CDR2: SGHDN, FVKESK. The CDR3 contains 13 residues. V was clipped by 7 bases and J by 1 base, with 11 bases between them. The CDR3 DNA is TGTGCCAGCAAGGGGTTCAAATCCTACGAGCAGTACTTC. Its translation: CASKGFKSYEQYF.

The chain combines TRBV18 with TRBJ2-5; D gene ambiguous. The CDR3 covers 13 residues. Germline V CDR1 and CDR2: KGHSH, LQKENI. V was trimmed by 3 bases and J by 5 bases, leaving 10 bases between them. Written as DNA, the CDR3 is TGTGCCAGCTCACCGCAGTTCGGGGAGACCCAGTACTTC. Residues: CASSPQFGETQYF.

The CDR3 loop reads CASSILGTASYSPLHF. CDR3 DNA: TGTGCCAGCAGCATACTTGGGACAGCCTCATATTCACCCCTCCACTTT. V and J are TRBV5-6 and TRBJ1-6, with 7 bases aligning to TRBD1. The CDR3 covers 16 residues. J lost 8 bases, V lost 4 bases, and 12 bases had no gene match. CDR1 and CDR2 (germline): SGHDT, YYEEEE.

The CDR3 here is CATNRGQPDQPQHF. For the CDR3, the DNA is TGTGCCACCAACAGGGGACAGCCCGATCAGCCCCAGCATTTT. This chain connects TRBV15 to TRBJ1-5; 7 bases are shared with TRBD1. V dropped 7 bases and J dropped 5; count of bases not matched to a gene: 8. The length of the CDR3 is 14 residues. Germline V lookup: CDR1 LNHNV, CDR2 YYDKDF (reference sequence).

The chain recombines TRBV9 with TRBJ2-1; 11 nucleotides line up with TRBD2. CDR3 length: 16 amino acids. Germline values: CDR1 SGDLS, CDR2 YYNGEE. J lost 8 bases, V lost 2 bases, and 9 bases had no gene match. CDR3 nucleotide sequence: TGTGCCAGCAGCGTTTTAGCGGGAGGGCCATCGTATGAGCAGTTCTTC. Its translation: CASSVLAGGPSYEQFF. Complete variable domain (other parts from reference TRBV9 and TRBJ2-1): DSGVTQTPKHLITATGQRVTLRCSPRSGDLSVYWYQQSLDQGLQFLIQYYNGEERAKGNILERFSAQQFPDLHSELNLSSLELGDSALYFCASSVLAGGPSYEQFFGPGTRLTVL.

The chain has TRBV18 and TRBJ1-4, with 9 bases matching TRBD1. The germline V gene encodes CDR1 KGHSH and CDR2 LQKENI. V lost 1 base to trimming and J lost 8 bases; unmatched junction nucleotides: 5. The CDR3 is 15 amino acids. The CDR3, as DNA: TGTGCCAGCTCACCACGGACAGGGGAGGAGGAAAAACTGTTTTTT. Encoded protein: CASSPRTGEEEKLFF.

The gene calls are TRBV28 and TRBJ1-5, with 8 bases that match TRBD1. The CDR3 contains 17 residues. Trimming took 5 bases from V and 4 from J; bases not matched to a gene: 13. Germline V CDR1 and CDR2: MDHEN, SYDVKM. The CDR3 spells CASSPPFLYRGNQPQHF. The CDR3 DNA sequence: TGTGCCAGCAGTCCACCGTTCCTCTACAGGGGGAATCAGCCCCAGCATTTT.

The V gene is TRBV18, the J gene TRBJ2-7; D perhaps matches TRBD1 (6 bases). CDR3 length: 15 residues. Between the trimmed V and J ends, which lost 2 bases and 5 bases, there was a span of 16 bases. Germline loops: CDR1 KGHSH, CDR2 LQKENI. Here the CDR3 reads CASSPSQGSFDEQYF. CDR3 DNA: TGTGCCAGCTCACCAAGCCAGGGGTCGTTCGACGAGCAGTACTTC.

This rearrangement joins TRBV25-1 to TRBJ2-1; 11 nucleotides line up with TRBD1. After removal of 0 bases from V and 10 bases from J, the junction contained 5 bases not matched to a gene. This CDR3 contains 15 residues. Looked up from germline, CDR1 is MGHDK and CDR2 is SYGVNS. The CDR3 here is CASSEYPDRGREQFF. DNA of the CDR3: TGTGCCAGCAGTGAATATCCGGACAGGGGGCGAGAGCAGTTCTTC. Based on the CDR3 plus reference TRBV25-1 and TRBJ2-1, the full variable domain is EADIYQTPRYLVIGTGKKITLECSQTMGHDKMYWYQQDPGMELHLIHYSYGVNSTEKGDLSSESTVSRIRTEHFPLTLESARPSHTSQYLCASSEYPDRGREQFFGPGTRLTVL.

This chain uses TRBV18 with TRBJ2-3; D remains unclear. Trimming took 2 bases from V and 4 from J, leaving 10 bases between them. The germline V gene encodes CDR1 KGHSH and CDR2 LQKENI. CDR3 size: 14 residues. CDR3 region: CASSPGVIADTQYF. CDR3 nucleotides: TGTGCCAGCTCACCAGGGGTTATCGCAGATACGCAGTATTTT. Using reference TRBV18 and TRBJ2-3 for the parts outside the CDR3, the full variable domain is NAGVMQNPRHLVRRRGQEARLRCSPMKGHSHVYWYRQLPEEGLKFMVYLQKENIIDESGMPKERFSAEFPKEGPSILRIQQVVRGDSAAYFCASSPGVIADTQYFGPGTRLTVL.

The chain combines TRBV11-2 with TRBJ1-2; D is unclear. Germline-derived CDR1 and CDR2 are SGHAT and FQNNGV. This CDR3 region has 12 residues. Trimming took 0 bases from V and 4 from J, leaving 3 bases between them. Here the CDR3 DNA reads TGTGCCAGCAGCTTAGAATCCTATGGCTACACCTTC. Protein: CASSLESYGYTF.

The CDR3: CASSLAPQGHQETQYF. The CDR3 nucleotides are TGCGCCAGCAGCTTGGCCCCTCAGGGGCACCAAGAGACCCAGTACTTC. The V gene is TRBV5-1, the J gene TRBJ2-5; TRBD1 is a possible D gene (6 bases). CDR1 and CDR2 from the germline V gene are SGHRS and YFSETQ. The CDR3 has 16 residues. V lost 0 bases and J 0 bases, leaving 12 bases between the germline ends.

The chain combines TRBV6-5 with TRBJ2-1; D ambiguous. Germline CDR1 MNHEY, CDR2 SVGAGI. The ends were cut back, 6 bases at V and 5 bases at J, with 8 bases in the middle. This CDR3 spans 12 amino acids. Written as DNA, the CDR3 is TGTGCCAGCAGGAAAGGAAACAATGAGCAGTTCTTC. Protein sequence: CASRKGNNEQFF.

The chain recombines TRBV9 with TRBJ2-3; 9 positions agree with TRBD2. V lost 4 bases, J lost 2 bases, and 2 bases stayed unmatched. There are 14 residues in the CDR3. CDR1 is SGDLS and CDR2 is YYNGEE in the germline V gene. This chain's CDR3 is CASSRLADTDTQYF. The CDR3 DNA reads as TGTGCCAGCAGCAGACTAGCGGACACAGATACGCAGTATTTT.

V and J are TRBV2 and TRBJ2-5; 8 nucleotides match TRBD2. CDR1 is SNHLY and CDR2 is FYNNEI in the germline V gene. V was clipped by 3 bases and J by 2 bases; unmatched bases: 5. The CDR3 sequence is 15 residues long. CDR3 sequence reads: CASSDPGRGQETQYF. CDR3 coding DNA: TGTGCCAGCAGTGATCCCGGGAGGGGTCAAGAGACCCAGTACTTC.

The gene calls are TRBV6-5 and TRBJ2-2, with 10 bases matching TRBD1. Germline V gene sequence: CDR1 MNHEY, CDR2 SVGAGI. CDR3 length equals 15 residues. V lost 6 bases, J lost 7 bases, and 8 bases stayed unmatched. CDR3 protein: CASSSDRGRNGELFF. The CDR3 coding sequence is TGTGCCAGCAGCTCAGACAGGGGGCGAAACGGGGAGCTGTTTTTT.

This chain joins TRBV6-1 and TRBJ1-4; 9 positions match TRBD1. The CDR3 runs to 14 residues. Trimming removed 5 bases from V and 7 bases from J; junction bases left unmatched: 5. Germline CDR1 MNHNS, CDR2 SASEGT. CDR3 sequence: CASSNRGQGEKLFF. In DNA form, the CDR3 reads TGTGCCAGCAGTAACAGGGGGCAGGGTGAAAAACTGTTTTTT.

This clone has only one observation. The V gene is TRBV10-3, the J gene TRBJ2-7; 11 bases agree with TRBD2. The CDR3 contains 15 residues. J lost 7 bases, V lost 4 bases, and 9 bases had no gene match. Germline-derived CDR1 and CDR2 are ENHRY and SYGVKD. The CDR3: CAISGLGLAETEQYF. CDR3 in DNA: TGTGCCATCAGTGGGTTGGGACTAGCGGAGACGGAGCAGTACTTC.

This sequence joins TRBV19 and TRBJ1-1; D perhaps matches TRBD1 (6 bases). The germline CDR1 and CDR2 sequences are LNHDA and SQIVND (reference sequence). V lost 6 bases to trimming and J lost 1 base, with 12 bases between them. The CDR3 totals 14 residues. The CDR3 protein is CASRRQAANTEAFF. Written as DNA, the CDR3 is TGTGCCAGTAGAAGACAGGCTGCGAACACTGAAGCTTTCTTT.

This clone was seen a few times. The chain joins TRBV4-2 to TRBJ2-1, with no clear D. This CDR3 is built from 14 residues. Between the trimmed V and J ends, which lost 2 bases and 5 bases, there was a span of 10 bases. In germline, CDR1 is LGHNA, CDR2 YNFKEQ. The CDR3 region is CASSQMTVDNEQFF. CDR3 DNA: TGTGCCAGCAGCCAAATGACGGTAGACAATGAGCAGTTCTTC.